This T cell receptor beta chain was recovered during a study of shared clonotypes between healthy human individuals (dated by TCRdb to the early 2020s). At the level of the whole study: Two women and a few men aged 18 to 49 years were included in the cohort. For each donor, CD4 naive and CD4 memory were each run on three plates, CD8 naive on two plates, and CD8 memory on one plate. To estimate repertoire size and how much clonotypes are shared between individuals, the study performed deep sequencing of blood TCR repertoires from a few healthy adults. Libraries were prepared and TCR repertoires were sequenced by different laboratories using diverse techniques, in order to increase sequencing depth and limit assay-specific biases. Per donor, leukapheresis produced somewhere between about 0.94 and 9 billion PBMCs. What the work shows at the level of the full study, not this receptor alone: Pairwise subsampling led to the expectation that sequencing depth would affect the degree of clonotype sharing among donors. The genetic and exposure-history diversity represented was limited by the small number of donors. Even with the large sequencing depth, rarefaction of the sorted-subset datasets indicated that sequencing was incomplete. When four donors were compared, the shared fraction of clonotypes was about 5.4% for naive CD4, around 3.5% for naive CD8, roughly 2.5% for memory CD4, and roughly 0.4% for memory CD8. Clonotypes shared by all four sorted-subset donors showed higher generation probabilities than non-shared clonotypes. Sampling was restricted to blood, and TCR repertoires in tissue are likely to differ from TCR repertoires in blood. Estimated clonotype richness was generally larger for naive than for memory subsets.

Using the deep immunoSEQ assay, multiplex PCR amplified TCR CDR3 regions from genomic DNA. Genomic DNA extracted from each cell subset was distributed evenly over all wells of several immunoSEQ 96-well plates, and each plate served as one replicate. For sorted subsets, each replicate PCR was loaded with about 200 ng genomic DNA, equivalent to about 33,000 T cell genomes. Purified libraries were measured with a Qubit 3.0 fluorometer, size-checked on a Bioanalyzer 2100, and measured again with the KAPA Library Quantification kit. Every immunoSEQ 96-well plate was sequenced on a dedicated single-read 150-cycle Illumina NextSeq 550 flow cell. On the study's bioinformatics: Because the immunoSEQ output included only junctional sequences and no quality scores, the filtering could not be the same as the filtering used for full-length reads. To assign V/J genes and CDR3, sequences were annotated using PyIR, a Python wrapper for IgBLAST v1.9, with IMGT germline references. Reads with weak V/J assignments (E-value above 1e-6), missing CDR3, stop codons, out-of-frame junctions, or ambiguous translated residues were removed. V3J clonotypes were defined as sequences sharing the same inferred V gene, J gene, and CDR3 amino acid sequence. The percentage overlap between two repertoires was calculated by dividing the number of shared unique clonotypes by the size of the smaller repertoire. RTK rarefaction, the Chao1 estimator, and Recon v2.1 estimates of unobserved clonotypes were used to assess repertoire richness. For all TCRbeta clonotypes obtained by the gDNA method from a few donors, generation probabilities were computed with OLGA. TCRdb re-hosts the immuneACCESS table, in-frame sequences only. Its copies lack some clones; in the studies checked, an unresolved V gene accounts for under half of them, and the cause for the rest is not known. D and trimming come from the DNA, and the V and J calls and clone size come from that table. This sample gives over 2,000,000 clones in total; around 93% of them show up just once. Of the sample, around 1.8% falls within the top ten clones.

The junction shows trimming of 5 bases on V and 0 bases on J, plus 10 bases between the germline ends. The CDR3 sequence holds 14 residues, the cysteine and phenylalanine included. Of all the DNA, just the CDR3 is kept, 42 bases in frame from base 1. According to the germline V gene (reference sequence), CDR1 reads MNHEY and CDR2 reads SMNVEV. CD8 naive samples were CD45RO-negative cells positively selected for CCR7, giving a CD45RA+CCR7+ population that excluded TemRA cells. The donors were healthy, HIV-negative adults who had no recently reported acute infections or vaccinations. Every donor was a Caucasian adult living in Nashville, Tennessee, USA. After blood collection by leukapheresis, PBMCs were isolated using Ficoll-Histopaque density gradient centrifugation and then cryopreserved in the vapor phase of liquid nitrogen. Analytical flow cytometry was used to check the purity and quantity of each magnetically sorted T cell population. Each sorted fraction had its genomic DNA isolated and then quantified by UV absorbance on a Nanodrop 2000c.

Points on this clone: Its antigen is currently not known. The input lacks base qualities; no much larger clone sits a single base away.

The source material was naive CD8+ T cells from PBMCs. Sample cell subset or site, as interpreted from the label and publication: CD45RA+CCR7+. This clonotype was obtained from a man between 18 and 35 years old in good health. Some clones in this sample may be carry-over from other donors' samples. The chain is encoded by TRBV27 joined to TRBJ2-5, with no confident D gene call. The CDR3 loop reads CASSPRTDQETQYF. The nucleotides read TGTGCCAGCAGTCCACGGACGGACCAAGAGACCCAGTACTTC.